This T cell receptor beta chain derives from a study of molecular identifiers for immune sequencing clone quantification. On the study more broadly: Replicates involved a five-way split of RNA from roughly 21,000 or 96,000 naive CD8 cells, with sequencing of four.

Previously described methods and listed TCR primers were employed for the bulk TCR libraries. Using its own MiXCR run on the PCR reads, TCRdb lists one record per CDR3 protein. The sample records approximately 10,000 distinct CDR3 sequences, over 15% being singletons. In the sort, naive CD8 T cells were defined as CD8+CD4-CCR7+CD45RA+. General study results and limits: Clone sizes that are highly expanded could be underestimated when identical TCR molecules share a barcode.

The CDR3 totals 14 residues. Trimming shortened V by 3 bases and J by 5 bases, and 14 bases separated the two germline ends. Germline CDR1 and CDR2: LNHDA and SQIVND (reference sequence). Only a few counts were recorded for this clonotype. Its antigen remains unidentified. The chain combines TRBV19 with TRBJ2-7; D perhaps matches TRBD2 (5 bases). The clonotype comes from a human donor in good health. Some libraries in this study had Jurkat cell RNA spiked in. The specimen was naive CD8+ T cells from blood, with Jurkat cell RNA spiked in. Described subset: FACS-sorted CD8+CD4-CCR7+CD45RA+ naive T cells. CDR3 DNA sequence: TGTGCCAGTAGTATTCCCGAGGGCCCCAACGAGCAGTACTTC. As protein: CASSIPEGPNEQYF.